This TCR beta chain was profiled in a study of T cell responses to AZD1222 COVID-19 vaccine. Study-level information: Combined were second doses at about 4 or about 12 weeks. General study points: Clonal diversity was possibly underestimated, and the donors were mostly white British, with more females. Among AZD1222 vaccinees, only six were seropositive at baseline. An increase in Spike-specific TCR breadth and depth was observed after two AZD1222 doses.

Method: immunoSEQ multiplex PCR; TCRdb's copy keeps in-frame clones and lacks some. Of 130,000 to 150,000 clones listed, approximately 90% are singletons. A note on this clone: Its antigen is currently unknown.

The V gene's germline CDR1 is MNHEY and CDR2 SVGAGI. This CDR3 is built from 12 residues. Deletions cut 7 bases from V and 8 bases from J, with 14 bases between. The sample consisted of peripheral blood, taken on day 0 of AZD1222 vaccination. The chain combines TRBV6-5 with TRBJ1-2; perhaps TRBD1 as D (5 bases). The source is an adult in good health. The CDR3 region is CASKRTTEGYTF. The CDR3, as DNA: TGTGCCAGCAAACGGACAACCGAGGGCTACACCTTC.